These T cell receptor beta chains were read from a single sample in a study of regulatory T cells in long-lasting Graves disease. TCRdb fed the multiplex PCR reads into MiXCR, producing one record per CDR3 protein. Here the sample spans about 430,000 distinct CDR3 sequences, about 15% being singletons. The same sample was also used in a study of T cells in Graves' hyperthyroidism and ophthalmopathy.

Sequencing was performed on peripheral blood mononuclear cells (PBMCs), taken at new diagnosis, from a patient treated with antithyroid drugs. The receptors stem from a woman in her thirties or forties with Graves disease. The CDR3 runs from the conserved cysteine through the conserved F or W. Fields, in order: CDR3 DNA, CDR3 protein, clone size, J gene, D gene, V gene. D genes are given only for firm matches. Size is stated for part of the rows, as once, few or many counts, or as a class when the clone is expanded.

TGTGCTAGTGGTTTGGTACTTGGGGTGAGCCGGGACACTGAAGCTTTCTTT CASGLVLGVSRDTEAFF many TRBJ1-1 NA TRBV12-5
TGCGCCAGCAGCCTAGACTTGCGGACTACCTACGAGCAGTACTTC CASSLDLRTTYEQYF NA TRBJ2-7 NA TRBV4-1
TGTGCCAGCAGCCAAGGAGGGGTGAACACTGAAGCTTTCTTT CASSQGGVNTEAFF many TRBJ1-1 NA TRBV7-2
TGTGCCAGCGGCCCGGGAGGGCCGAGAACAGATACGCAGTATTTT CASGPGGPRTDTQYF few TRBJ2-3 TRBD2 TRBV5-4
TGTGCCATCAGTGAGGAAGCGGGAGCACAAGAGACCCAGTACTTC CAISEEAGAQETQYF many TRBJ2-5 TRBD2 TRBV10-3
TGTGCCAGCAGCTTTCGACAGAATGAAAAACTGTTTTTT CASSFRQNEKLFF few TRBJ1-4 NA TRBV9
TGTGCCAGCAGTCCGCAGGGGATGAGCAATCAGCCCCAGCATTTT CASSPQGMSNQPQHF many TRBJ1-5 NA TRBV28
TGTGCCAGCAGTTTCATTGTTGGACTAGCGGGAGGGCCCCAGAACACCGGGGAGCTGTTTTTT CASSFIVGLAGGPQNTGELFF NA TRBJ2-2 TRBD2 TRBV12-3/TRBV12-4
TGCAGTGCTAGAGGGGCTAACAGGGGAACTAATGAAAAACTGTTTTTT CSARGANRGTNEKLFF few TRBJ1-4 TRBD1 TRBV20-1
TGCGCCAGCAGCTTGGATGGTAGCGGGAGGTTTCGGTCCTACAATGAGCAGTTCTTC CASSLDGSGRFRSYNEQFF NA TRBJ2-1 TRBD2 TRBV5-1
TGTGCCAGCAGTGCCGACAGGGCCTTGGGGTACGAGCAGTACTTC CASSADRALGYEQYF many TRBJ2-7 TRBD1 TRBV2
TGTGCCAGCAGACCTCTTGGGGGATTCTACAAGCAGTACTTC CASRPLGGFYKQYF NA TRBJ2-7 NA TRBV28
TGTGCCACCAGCAGTGGGACTAGCGGCTTCACCGGGGAGCTGTTTTTT CATSSGTSGFTGELFF many TRBJ2-2 TRBD2 TRBV15
TGTGCCAGCAGCGCGATTCATCATGAGCAGTTCTTC CASSAIHHEQFF few TRBJ2-1 NA TRBV7-2
TGTGCCAGCAGCTTGGCACTGACAGGGACTGGTGAGCAGTTCTTC CASSLALTGTGEQFF NA TRBJ2-1 NA TRBV5-5
TGTGCCAGCAGCCAAGATTCAGCACGTTTTTACGAGCAGTACTTC CASSQDSARFYEQYF few TRBJ2-7 NA TRBV3-1
TGTGCTAGTGGTTTGTGGACAGCGAGGGCTCCAGATACGCAGTATTTT CASGLWTARAPDTQYF many TRBJ2-3 NA TRBV12-5
TGTGCCAGCAGCTGGACTAGCGGGAGGGCCTACGAGCAGTACTTC CASSWTSGRAYEQYF many TRBJ2-7 TRBD2 TRBV6-1
TGTGCCAGCAGTGAATTGGACAGATCTAGCACAGATACGCAGTATTTT CASSELDRSSTDTQYF many TRBJ2-3 NA TRBV2
TGTGCCAGCAGTTTTAGGCGGGAGCAGGACACCGGGGAGCTGTTTTTT CASSFRREQDTGELFF many TRBJ2-2 TRBD2 TRBV28
TGTGCCAGCAGCAAGGGAGTCCATGGCTACACCTTC CASSKGVHGYTF many TRBJ1-2 NA TRBV3-1
TGTGCCAGCAGTGATGGGATCCAGCAGTTCTTC CASSDGIQQFF many TRBJ2-1 NA TRBV2
TGCAGTGCTAGACCCCCCAGCACCTCCACTGAAGCTTTCTTT CSARPPSTSTEAFF many TRBJ1-1 NA TRBV20-1
TGTGCCAGCAGCCTGCGACGTACTAATAAAAAGAACACTGAAGCTTTCTTT CASSLRRTNKKNTEAFF many TRBJ1-1 NA TRBV11-2
TGCAGCGTGCCGGGACTCGTCTACAATGAGCAGTTCTTC CSVPGLVYNEQFF few TRBJ2-1 NA TRBV29-1
TGTGCCAGCAGCCCACAATCAGGCGCCAGCCAAGAGACCCAGTACTTC CASSPQSGASQETQYF NA TRBJ2-5 NA TRBV11-2
TGTGCCAGCAGCATACGCATTGAAGCTTTCTTT CASSIRIEAFF NA TRBJ1-1 NA TRBV12-3/TRBV12-4
TGTGCCAGCAGCGTCGACGGGAGGGCCGAATACGAGCAGTACTTC CASSVDGRAEYEQYF few TRBJ2-7 TRBD2 TRBV9
TGTGCCAGACTGACAGGGCCTAACTATGGCTACACCTTC CARLTGPNYGYTF many TRBJ1-2 TRBD1 TRBV2
TGCGCCAGCAGCCAAGCTGGGACCTCGATTACGCACGAGCAGTACTTC CASSQAGTSITHEQYF NA TRBJ2-7 NA TRBV4-1
TGTGCCAGCAGCCAAGTTATCCGGGCTAGCGCTGAGCAGTTCTTC CASSQVIRASAEQFF few TRBJ2-1 NA TRBV3-1
TGTGCCAGCAGCTCACCCTATGAGCAGTTCTTC CASSSPYEQFF many TRBJ2-1 NA TRBV7-9
TGTGCCAGCAGTGAAAGCCAGCCCACCGGGGAGCTGTTTTTT CASSESQPTGELFF few TRBJ2-2 NA TRBV6-1
TGTGCCAGCAGTTACTCTCGGGGCGCAGGCTCTGGAAACACCATATATTTT CASSYSRGAGSGNTIYF NA TRBJ1-3 NA TRBV6-5
TGCGCCAGCAGCTGGAACAGCGGTTCTTCCTACAATGAGCAGTTCTTC CASSWNSGSSYNEQFF many TRBJ2-1 NA TRBV5-1
TGTGCCAGCCTCCCCCACGGCGGGAGGACGAACACCGGGGAGCTGTTTTTT CASLPHGGRTNTGELFF many TRBJ2-2 TRBD2 TRBV11-3
TGTGCCAGCAGCTTTTTACAGGGGTCGCAAGTCAATGAGCAGTTCTTC CASSFLQGSQVNEQFF NA TRBJ2-1 TRBD1 TRBV7-8
TGTGCCAGCAGAGGACAAATACGGCAGCCCCAGCATTTT CASRGQIRQPQHF many TRBJ1-5 NA TRBV2
TGTGCCAGCAGTTTAGAATCAGGGGGTACGAACACTGAAGCTTTCTTT CASSLESGGTNTEAFF many TRBJ1-1 TRBD1 TRBV28
TGTGCCAGTAGCTCACAAGAGGAATTCTATGGCTACACCTTC CASSSQEEFYGYTF NA TRBJ1-2 NA TRBV19
TGTGCCAGCAGCTTAGGACCGGGACAGAACTCCTACGAGCAGTACTTC CASSLGPGQNSYEQYF many TRBJ2-7 TRBD1 TRBV7-2
TGTGCCAGCAGCTTGAGTTTAAGGGCTGAGCAGTTCTTC CASSLSLRAEQFF many TRBJ2-1 NA TRBV7-3
TGTGCCAGCAGCTTAAAACTAGCGGGCGACAATGAGCAGTTCTTC CASSLKLAGDNEQFF many TRBJ2-1 TRBD2 TRBV7-9
TGTGCCAGCAGCTTAGGGACTACACACCAAAACATTCAGTACTTC CASSLGTTHQNIQYF few TRBJ2-4 TRBD2 TRBV5-8
TGTGCCAGCAGTTTAAAGGTAGGGATCGAAGGCTACGAGCAGTACTTC CASSLKVGIEGYEQYF NA TRBJ2-7 NA TRBV27
TGTGCCAGCAGCCCGATGACTAGCGAACTCCCCTACGAGCAGTACTTC CASSPMTSELPYEQYF many TRBJ2-7 TRBD2 TRBV7-6
TGTGCCACCAGTGATTACACGGGGGGCTACAATGAGCAGTTCTTC CATSDYTGGYNEQFF few TRBJ2-1 TRBD2 TRBV24-1
TGTGCCAGCAGTTTCTCCGGGGGGTACCAAGAGACCCAGTACTTC CASSFSGGYQETQYF many TRBJ2-5 TRBD2 TRBV27
TGTGCCAGCTCACCCCCGGTCACTAGCGGCACAGATACGCAGTATTTT CASSPPVTSGTDTQYF NA TRBJ2-3 TRBD2 TRBV18
TGTGCCAGTAGCCCTTGGTCCAGGGCCGGAGGTCAGCCCCAGCATTTT CASSPWSRAGGQPQHF many TRBJ1-5 NA TRBV19
TGCAGTGCTAGTCGCCCCTCCGGCAGGGGCATGTACAATGAGCAGTTCTTC CSASRPSGRGMYNEQFF many TRBJ2-1 NA TRBV20-1
TGTGCCAGCAGGCGGGACGGATTCTCTGGGGCCAACGTCCTGACTTTC CASRRDGFSGANVLTF many TRBJ2-6 NA TRBV2
TGTGCCACCAGTATAGGGCTACAATTCAGCACAGATACGCAGTATTTT CATSIGLQFSTDTQYF few TRBJ2-3 NA TRBV24-1
TGTGCCAGCAGCCAAGTCGGCGGGAGTATCGGCAATGAGCAGTTCTTC CASSQVGGSIGNEQFF few TRBJ2-1 TRBD2 TRBV3-1
TGCGCCAGCAGCTCGCTAGCGTCAACAACCTCTGGGTACAATGAGCAGTTCTTC CASSSLASTTSGYNEQFF many TRBJ2-1 NA TRBV5-1
TGTGCCAGTAGTAAATTCGACACAGATACGCAGTATTTT CASSKFDTDTQYF many TRBJ2-3 NA TRBV19
TGTGCCAGCAGCTTAACGCAGGGCGATGAGCAGTTCTTC CASSLTQGDEQFF few TRBJ2-1 NA TRBV7-3